Sequencing of this TCR beta chain was carried out in a study of OX40 agonist ivuxolimab in advanced cancers. As for the study in general: Every 2 weeks, patients received ivuxolimab intravenously, dosed at 0.01 to 10 mg/kg. The dose-escalation cohort was approximately 81% male, with a mean age of about 56 years, ranging roughly 20 to 90. Regarding the study as a whole: Within 6 weeks, CD4+ and CD8+ blood T cells expanded clonally at 0.1 to 3.0 mg/kg.

Clones were sequenced by immunoSEQ multiplex PCR, and TCRdb holds only the in-frame ones, with some missing. The profile shows approximately 58,000 clones, roughly 88% of them singletons. Trimming stripped 2 bases from V and 6 bases from J, with 8 bases between. From germline, CDR1 is MDHEN and CDR2 SYDVKM. This CDR3 spans 12 amino acids. Concerning this clone: Its antigen is currently unknown.

The receptor was isolated from an adult with an advanced solid tumor such as melanoma, head and neck, liver or kidney cancer. The rearrangement joins TRBV28 to TRBJ2-7; D uncertain. The input for sequencing was CD4+ or CD8+ T cells sorted from blood, taken in a trial of the OX40 agonist ivuxolimab. Written as DNA, the CDR3 is TGTGCCAGCAGTTTAACAAACGGCGAGCAGTACTTC. Protein sequence: CASSLTNGEQYF.